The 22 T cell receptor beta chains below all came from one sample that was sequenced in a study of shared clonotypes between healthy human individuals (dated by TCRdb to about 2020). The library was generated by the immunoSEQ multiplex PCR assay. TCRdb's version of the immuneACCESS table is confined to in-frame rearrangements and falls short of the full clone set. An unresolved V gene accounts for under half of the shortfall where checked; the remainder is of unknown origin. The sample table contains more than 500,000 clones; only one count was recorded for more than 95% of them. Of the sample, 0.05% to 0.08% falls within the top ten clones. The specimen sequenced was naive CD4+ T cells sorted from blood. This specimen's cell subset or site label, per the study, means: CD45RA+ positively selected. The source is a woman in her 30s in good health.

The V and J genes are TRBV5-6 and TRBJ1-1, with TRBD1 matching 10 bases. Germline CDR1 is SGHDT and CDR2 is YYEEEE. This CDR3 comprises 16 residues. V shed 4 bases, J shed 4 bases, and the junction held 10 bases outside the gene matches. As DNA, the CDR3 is TGTGCCAGCAGCCTGACGTGGACAGGGGGGACCACTGAAGCTTTCTTT. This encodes CASSLTWTGGTTEAFF.

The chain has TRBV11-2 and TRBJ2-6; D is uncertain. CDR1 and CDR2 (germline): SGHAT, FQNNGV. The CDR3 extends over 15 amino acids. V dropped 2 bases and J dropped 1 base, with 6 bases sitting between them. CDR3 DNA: TGTGCCAGCAGCTTACACGTATCTGGGGCCAACGTCCTGACTTTC. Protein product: CASSLHVSGANVLTF.

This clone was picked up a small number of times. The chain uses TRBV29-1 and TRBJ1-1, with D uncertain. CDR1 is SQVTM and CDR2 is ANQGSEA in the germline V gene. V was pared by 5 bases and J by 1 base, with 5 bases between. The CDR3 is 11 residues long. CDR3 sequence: CSVIQNTEAFF. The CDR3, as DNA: TGCAGCGTTATCCAGAACACTGAAGCTTTCTTT. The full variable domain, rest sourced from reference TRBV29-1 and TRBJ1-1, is SAVISQKPSRDICQRGTSLTIQCQVDSQVTMMFWYRQQPGQSLTLIATANQGSEATYESGFVIDKFPISRPNLTFSTLTVSNMSPEDSSIYLCSVIQNTEAFFGQGTRLTVV.

The DNA of the CDR3 is TGTGCCAGCAGTTTCAAGATGGGGGGGCGGCGAAACACCATATATTTT. Its translation is CASSFKMGGRRNTIYF. The chain combines TRBV28 with TRBJ1-3; maybe TRBD1 (6 bases). The germline V gene has CDR1 MDHEN and CDR2 SYDVKM. The CDR3 runs 16 residues. Trimming left V 3 bases short and J 5 bases short, with 17 bases between.

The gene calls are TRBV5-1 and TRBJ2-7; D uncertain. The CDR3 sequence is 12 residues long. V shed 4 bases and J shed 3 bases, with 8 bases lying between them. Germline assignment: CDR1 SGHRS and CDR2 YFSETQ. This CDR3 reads CASSDGYYEQYF. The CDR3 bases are TGCGCCAGCAGCGATGGATACTACGAGCAGTACTTC.

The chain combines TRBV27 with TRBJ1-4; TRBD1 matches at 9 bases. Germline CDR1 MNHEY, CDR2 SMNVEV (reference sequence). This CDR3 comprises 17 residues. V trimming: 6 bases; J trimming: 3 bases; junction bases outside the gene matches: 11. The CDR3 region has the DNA TGTGCCAGCAGGACGCAGACAGGGGGGAAAGCTAATGAAAAACTGTTTTTT. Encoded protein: CASRTQTGGKANEKLFF.

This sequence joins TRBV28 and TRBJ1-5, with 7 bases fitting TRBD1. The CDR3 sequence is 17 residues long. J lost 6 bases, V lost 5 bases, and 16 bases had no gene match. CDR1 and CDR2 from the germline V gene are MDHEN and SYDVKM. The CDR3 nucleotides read TGTGCCAGCAGTGATCCTTTGGGAGGGGGCTCGAGTCAGCCCCAGCATTTT. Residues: CASSDPLGGGSSQPQHF.

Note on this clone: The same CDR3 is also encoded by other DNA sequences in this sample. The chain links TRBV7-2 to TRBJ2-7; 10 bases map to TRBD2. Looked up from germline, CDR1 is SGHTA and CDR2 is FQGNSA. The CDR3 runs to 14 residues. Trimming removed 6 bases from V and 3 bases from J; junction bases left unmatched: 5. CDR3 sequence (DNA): TGTGCCAGCAGTTGGACTAGCGGAAACTACGAGCAGTACTTC. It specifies CASSWTSGNYEQYF.

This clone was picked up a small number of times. The CDR3 nucleotides read TGTGCCAGTACCCTGTTAGGAACTCTGGGCTACACCTTC. It is translated as CASTLLGTLGYTF. The gene calls are TRBV19 and TRBJ1-2; D gene uncertain. This CDR3 has 13 amino acids. Germline V gene sequence: CDR1 LNHDA, CDR2 SQIVND (reference sequence). V lost 7 bases and J 8 bases, leaving 17 bases between the germline ends.

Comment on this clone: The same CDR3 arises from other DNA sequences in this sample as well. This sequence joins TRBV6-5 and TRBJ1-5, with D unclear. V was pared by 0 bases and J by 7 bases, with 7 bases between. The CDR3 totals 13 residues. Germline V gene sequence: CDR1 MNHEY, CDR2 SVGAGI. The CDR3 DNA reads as TGTGCCAGCAGTTACTCACGGGGACAGCCCCAGCATTTT. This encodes CASSYSRGQPQHF.

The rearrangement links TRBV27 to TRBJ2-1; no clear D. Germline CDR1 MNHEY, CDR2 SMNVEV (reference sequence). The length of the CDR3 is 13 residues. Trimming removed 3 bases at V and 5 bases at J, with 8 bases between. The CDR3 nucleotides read TGTGCCAGCAGTTTTATCGCCCACAATGAGCAGTTCTTC. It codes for CASSFIAHNEQFF.

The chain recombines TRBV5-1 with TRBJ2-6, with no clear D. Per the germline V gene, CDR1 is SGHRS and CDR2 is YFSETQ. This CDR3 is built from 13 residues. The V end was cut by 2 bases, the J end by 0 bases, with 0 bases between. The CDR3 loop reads CASSFSGANVLTF. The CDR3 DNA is TGCGCCAGCAGCTTCTCTGGGGCCAACGTCCTGACTTTC.

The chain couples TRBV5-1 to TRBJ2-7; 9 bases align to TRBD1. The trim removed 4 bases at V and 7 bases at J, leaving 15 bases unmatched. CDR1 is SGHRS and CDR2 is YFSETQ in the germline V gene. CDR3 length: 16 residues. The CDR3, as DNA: TGCGCCAGCAGCGCAGGACAGGGGCCCCCACTTGGGGAGCAGTACTTC. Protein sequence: CASSAGQGPPLGEQYF.

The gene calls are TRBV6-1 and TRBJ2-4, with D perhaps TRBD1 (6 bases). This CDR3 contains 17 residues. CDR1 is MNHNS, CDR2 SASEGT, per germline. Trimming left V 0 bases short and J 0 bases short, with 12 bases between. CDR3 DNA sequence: TGTGCCAGCAGTGAAGCGGGGACATATCGAGCCAAAAACATTCAGTACTTC. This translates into CASSEAGTYRAKNIQYF.

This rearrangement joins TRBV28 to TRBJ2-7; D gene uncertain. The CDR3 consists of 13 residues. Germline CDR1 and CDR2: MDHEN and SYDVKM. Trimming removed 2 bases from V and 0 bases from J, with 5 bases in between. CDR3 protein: CASSLQPSYEQYF. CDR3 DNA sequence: TGTGCCAGCAGTTTACAGCCCTCCTACGAGCAGTACTTC.

The CDR3: CASSFFPTGLAGADTQYF. DNA of the CDR3: TGTGCCAGCAGCTTCTTTCCTACGGGACTAGCGGGAGCAGATACGCAGTATTTT. The gene calls are TRBV13 and TRBJ2-3; 14 bases align to TRBD2. Trimming took 3 bases from V and 4 from J; bases not matched to a gene: 9. The CDR3 runs to 18 residues. CDR1 PRHDT and CDR2 FYEKMQ come from the germline V gene (reference sequence).

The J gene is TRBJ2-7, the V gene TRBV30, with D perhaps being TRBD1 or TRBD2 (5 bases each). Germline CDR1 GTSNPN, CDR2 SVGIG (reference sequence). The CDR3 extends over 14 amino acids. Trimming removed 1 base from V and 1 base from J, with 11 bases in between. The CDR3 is CAWSGGGLSYEQYF. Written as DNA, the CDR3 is TGTGCCTGGAGTGGGGGCGGGCTTTCCTACGAGCAGTACTTC.

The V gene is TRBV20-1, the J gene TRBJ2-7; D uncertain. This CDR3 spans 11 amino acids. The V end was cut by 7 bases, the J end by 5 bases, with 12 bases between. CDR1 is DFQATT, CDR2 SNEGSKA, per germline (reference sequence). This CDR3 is CSGQHVNEQYF. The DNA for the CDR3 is TGCAGTGGCCAGCACGTAAACGAGCAGTACTTC.

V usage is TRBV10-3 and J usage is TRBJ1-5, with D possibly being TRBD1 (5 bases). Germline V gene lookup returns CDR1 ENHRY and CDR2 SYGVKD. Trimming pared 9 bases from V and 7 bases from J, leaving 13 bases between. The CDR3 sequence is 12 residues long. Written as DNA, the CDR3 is TGTGCCATTAGCGGGGGGAAGCAGCCCCAGCATTTT. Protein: CAISGGKQPQHF.

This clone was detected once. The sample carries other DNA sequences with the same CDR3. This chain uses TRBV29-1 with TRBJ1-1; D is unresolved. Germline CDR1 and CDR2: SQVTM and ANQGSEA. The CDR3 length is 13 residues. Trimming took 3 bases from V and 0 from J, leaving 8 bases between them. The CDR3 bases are TGCAGCGTTGAGGGTCGGATGAACACTGAAGCTTTCTTT. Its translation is CSVEGRMNTEAFF. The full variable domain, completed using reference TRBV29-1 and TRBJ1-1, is SAVISQKPSRDICQRGTSLTIQCQVDSQVTMMFWYRQQPGQSLTLIATANQGSEATYESGFVIDKFPISRPNLTFSTLTVSNMSPEDSSIYLCSVEGRMNTEAFFGQGTRLTVV.

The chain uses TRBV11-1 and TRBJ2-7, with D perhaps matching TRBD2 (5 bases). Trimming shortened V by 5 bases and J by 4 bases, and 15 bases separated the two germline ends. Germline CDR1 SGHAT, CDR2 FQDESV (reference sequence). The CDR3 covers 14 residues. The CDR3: CASSRTGIDYEQYF. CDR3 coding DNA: TGTGCCAGCAGCCGCACCGGGATTGATTACGAGCAGTACTTC. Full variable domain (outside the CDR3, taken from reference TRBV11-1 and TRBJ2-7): EAEVAQSPRYKITEKSQAVAFWCDPISGHATLYWYRQILGQGPELLVQFQDESVVDDSQLPKDRFSAERLKGVDSTLKIQPAELGDSAMYLCASSRTGIDYEQYFGPGTRLTVT.

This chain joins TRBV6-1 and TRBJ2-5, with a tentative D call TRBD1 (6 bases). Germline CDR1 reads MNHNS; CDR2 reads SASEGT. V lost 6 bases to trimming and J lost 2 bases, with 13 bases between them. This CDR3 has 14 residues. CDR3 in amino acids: CASSFRDIQETQYF. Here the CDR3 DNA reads TGTGCCAGCAGCTTCCGGGACATACAAGAGACCCAGTACTTC.